This entry lists 21 T cell receptor beta chains sequenced from one sample in a study of radiation and T cells in renal cell carcinoma. The sample's time point: baseline pretreatment blood. Treatment denoted: 15 Gy SBRT to primary tumor, nephrectomy 4 weeks later. Assay used: immunoSEQ multiplex PCR; TCRdb lists only in-frame clones, some missing. Seen here are 140,000 or so clones, approximately 90% observed once, and the top ten hold around 12%. Sequenced here: blood, sampled from a patient whose treatment included radiotherapy and nephrectomy. The receptors were sampled from a woman between 45 and 65 years old with renal cell carcinoma.

The V gene is TRBV5-1, the J gene TRBJ2-7; D is tentatively TRBD1 or TRBD2 (5 bases each). The length of the CDR3 is 17 residues. Germline values: CDR1 SGHRS, CDR2 YFSETQ. Trimming left V 2 bases short and J 1 base short, with 19 bases between. The CDR3 sequence is CASSLLNRGVSSYEQYF. CDR3 DNA sequence: TGCGCCAGCAGCTTACTGAATAGGGGAGTCTCGTCCTACGAGCAGTACTTC.

The rearrangement uses TRBV6-1 and TRBJ1-2; possible D gene TRBD1, 6 bases. V shed 3 bases and J shed 9 bases, with 17 bases lying between them. This CDR3 has 14 amino acids. Germline CDR1 reads MNHNS; CDR2 reads SASEGT. CDR3 loop: CASSDRGWQLSYTF. The CDR3 DNA reads TGTGCCAGCAGTGACAGGGGATGGCAATTGAGCTACACCTTC.

The table lists this clone with a count of one. J is TRBJ2-7 and V is TRBV7-2; possible D gene TRBD1, 6 bases. V was cut by 5 bases and J by 7 bases, with 21 bases left in between. CDR3 length equals 15 residues. CDR1 and CDR2 (germline): SGHTA, FQGNSA. The CDR3 nucleotides read TGTGCCAGCAGCACCCGACAGGTCCCTGTTTTGGAGCAGTACTTC. Translating gives CASSTRQVPVLEQYF.

This clone has more than one count but fewer than ten. The CDR3 DNA is TGTGCCTGGAGTGTATCTAGCGGGGTTAACACAGATACGCAGTATTTT. Translation: CAWSVSSGVNTDTQYF. This chain links TRBV30 with TRBJ2-3, with 9 bases fitting TRBD2. This CDR3 is built from 16 residues. Looked up from germline, CDR1 is GTSNPN and CDR2 is SVGIG (reference sequence). The junction had 6 bases not matched to a gene; V was cut back by 0 bases and J by 2 bases.

The rearrangement joins TRBV7-2 to TRBJ2-5, with no clear D. The CDR3 is 16 residues long. Trimming shortened V by 1 base and J by 2 bases, and 14 bases separated the two germline ends. Germline CDR1 is SGHTA and CDR2 is FQGNSA. CDR3 sequence (DNA): TGTGCCAGCAGCTTAGGTGGCAGGTTGGGGCAAGAGACCCAGTACTTC. As protein: CASSLGGRLGQETQYF.

The CDR3, as DNA: TGCGCCAGCAGTGCTGAGGGGATCACTGAAGCTTTCTTT. Translation: CASSAEGITEAFF. V usage is TRBV10-1 and J usage is TRBJ1-1; weak D call: TRBD1 (5 bases). The CDR3 loop spans 13 amino acids. V was cut by 4 bases and J by 4 bases, with 10 bases left in between. The V gene's germline CDR1 is WNHNN and CDR2 SYGVQD (reference sequence).

The V and J genes are TRBV11-2 and TRBJ1-5, with D maybe TRBD1 (6 bases). This CDR3 has 15 amino acids. Germline CDR1 reads SGHAT; CDR2 reads FQNNGV. V dropped 3 bases and J dropped 4 bases, with 13 bases sitting between them. The CDR3, as DNA: TGTGCCAGCAGCTTGGAGGGGGTAGGGAATCAGCCCCAGCATTTT. Protein: CASSLEGVGNQPQHF.

The V and J genes are TRBV30 and TRBJ2-5, with D possibly called TRBD1 or TRBD2 (5 bases each). The CDR3 sequence is 15 residues long. The germline V gene encodes CDR1 GTSNPN and CDR2 SVGIG (reference sequence). V lost 2 bases and J lost 3, with 16 bases in between. CDR3 sequence (DNA): TGTGCCTGGAGTAGCTGGGGCTCGGGGAAAGAGACCCAGTACTTC. Amino acid sequence: CAWSSWGSGKETQYF.

V usage is TRBV19 and J usage is TRBJ1-6; TRBD1 is a possible D gene (5 bases). The CDR3 has 15 amino acids. In germline, CDR1 is LNHDA, CDR2 SQIVND (reference sequence). The germline V and J ends were trimmed by 3 bases and 9 bases, with 15 bases remaining between them. The CDR3 bases are TGTGCCAGTAGTATGTTACAGTTTCAGGGTTCACCCCTCCACTTT. This translates into CASSMLQFQGSPLHF.

The J gene is TRBJ2-7, the V gene TRBV5-1; D is possibly TRBD1 or TRBD2 (5 bases each). Trimming took off 5 bases at V and 1 base at J, with 16 bases between the two ends. CDR1 and CDR2 (germline): SGHRS, YFSETQ. The CDR3 spans 15 residues. The CDR3 bases are TGCGCCAGCAGTCTGACCCCGGGACCTTCCTACGAGCAGTACTTC. Translating it yields CASSLTPGPSYEQYF.

The CDR3 sequence: CASRRGTDDHEQYF. CDR3 sequence (DNA): TGCGCCAGCCGCAGGGGGACAGACGATCACGAGCAGTACTTC. The gene calls are TRBV5-1 and TRBJ2-7; 7 nucleotides agree with TRBD1. Germline V gives CDR1 SGHRS, CDR2 YFSETQ. Losses at the gene ends were 7 bases for V and 5 bases for J; bases not matched to a gene: 12. CDR3 length equals 14 residues.

This chain joins TRBV5-1 and TRBJ2-2; 13 bases match TRBD2. V lost 3 bases to trimming and J lost 10 bases; unmatched junction nucleotides: 9. The CDR3 is 16 amino acids. From germline, CDR1 is SGHRS and CDR2 YFSETQ. The CDR3 DNA sequence: TGCGCCAGCAGCTCAAGAACTAGCGGGGGGGCAGAGGAGCTGTTTTTT. It is translated as CASSSRTSGGAEELFF.

The chain combines TRBV15 with TRBJ2-3; D unclear. V lost 3 bases and J lost 5, with 9 bases in between. The CDR3 runs 13 residues. Germline assignment: CDR1 LNHNV and CDR2 YYDKDF (reference sequence). CDR3 region: CATSRDHGDTQYF. The CDR3 coding sequence is TGTGCCACCAGCAGGGACCACGGAGATACGCAGTATTTT.

The chain links TRBV27 to TRBJ2-1, with 13 bases fitting TRBD2. Trimming took 5 bases from V and 4 from J; bases not matched to a gene: 5. This CDR3 comprises 16 residues. Germline CDR1 reads MNHEY; CDR2 reads SMNVEV (reference sequence). The CDR3 sequence is CASSRWTSGGYNEQFF. The CDR3, as DNA: TGTGCCAGCAGTAGATGGACTAGCGGGGGATACAATGAGCAGTTCTTC.

This chain joins TRBV5-6 and TRBJ2-6; TRBD1 aligns across 7 bases. From germline, CDR1 is SGHDT and CDR2 YYEEEE. The CDR3 sequence is 16 residues long. The ends lost 0 bases at V and 2 bases at J; junction bases unmatched: 2. The CDR3 here is CASSLGDRAGANVLTF. The CDR3 DNA reads TGTGCCAGCAGCTTGGGTGACAGGGCTGGGGCCAACGTCCTGACTTTC.

The genes are TRBV9 and TRBJ1-5; no clear D. The CDR3 is 14 amino acids. Germline CDR1 SGDLS, CDR2 YYNGEE. V lost 3 bases and J 3 bases, leaving 10 bases between the germline ends. The CDR3 loop is CASSAPGYNQPQHF. The CDR3 DNA follows: TGTGCCAGCAGCGCACCGGGATACAATCAGCCCCAGCATTTT.

The gene calls are TRBV13 and TRBJ2-7; a weak D match, TRBD1 (6 bases). The CDR3 is made up of 14 amino acids. Germline V lookup: CDR1 PRHDT, CDR2 FYEKMQ (reference sequence). Deletions cut 2 bases from V and 3 bases from J, with 11 bases between. CDR3 sequence: CASSLQGLVYEQYF. The DNA of the CDR3 is TGTGCCAGCAGCTTACAGGGGTTAGTCTACGAGCAGTACTTC.

The chain carries TRBV12-5 and TRBJ2-1; 12 bases fit TRBD2. V lost 2 bases, J lost 8 bases, and 10 bases stayed unmatched. CDR3 size: 17 residues. Germline V gives CDR1 LGHNT, CDR2 FRNRAP. The chain's CDR3 is CASGLISSGGAPYEQFF. CDR3 nucleotide sequence: TGTGCTAGTGGTTTGATATCTAGCGGGGGGGCCCCGTATGAGCAGTTCTTC.

The chain is built from TRBV18 and TRBJ2-7; TRBD1 agrees at 10 bases. The CDR3 spans 16 residues. The germline V gene encodes CDR1 KGHSH and CDR2 LQKENI. J lost 6 bases, V lost 3 bases, and 11 bases had no gene match. The CDR3 loop reads CASSPAGKDRGFEQYF. The DNA for the CDR3 is TGTGCCAGCTCACCTGCTGGGAAGGACAGGGGGTTCGAGCAGTACTTC. The full variable domain, rest sourced from reference TRBV18 and TRBJ2-7, is NAGVMQNPRHLVRRRGQEARLRCSPMKGHSHVYWYRQLPEEGLKFMVYLQKENIIDESGMPKERFSAEFPKEGPSILRIQQVVRGDSAAYFCASSPAGKDRGFEQYFGPGTRLTVT.

The chain carries TRBV9 and TRBJ2-7, with 7 bases that match TRBD2. The CDR3 covers 14 residues. J gave up 2 bases and V 3 bases, and 5 bases lay outside the gene matches. CDR1 SGDLS and CDR2 YYNGEE come from the germline V gene. CDR3 nucleotide sequence: TGTGCCAGCAGCGCCAGGGACTACGCCTACGAGCAGTACTTC. Translated, it gives CASSARDYAYEQYF.

This chain connects TRBV5-1 to TRBJ2-5; D is ambiguous. The J call is uncertain, as TRBJ2-7 better fits the DNA end. CDR1 is SGHRS, CDR2 YFSETQ, per germline. The CDR3 loop spans 13 amino acids. CDR3 region: CASSSRVDNEQYF. The CDR3 bases are TGCGCCAGCAGTTCTAGGGTGGATAACGAGCAGTACTTC.